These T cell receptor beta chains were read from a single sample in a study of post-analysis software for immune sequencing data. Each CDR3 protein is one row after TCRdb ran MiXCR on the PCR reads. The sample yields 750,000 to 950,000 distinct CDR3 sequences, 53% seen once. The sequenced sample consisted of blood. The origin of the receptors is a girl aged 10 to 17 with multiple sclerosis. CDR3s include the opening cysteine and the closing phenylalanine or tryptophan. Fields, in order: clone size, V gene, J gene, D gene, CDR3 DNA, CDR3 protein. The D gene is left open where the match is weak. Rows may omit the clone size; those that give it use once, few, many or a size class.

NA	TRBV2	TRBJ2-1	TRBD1	TGTGCCAGCAGTGGGGACAGGGTGGGGGGATACAATGAGCAGTTCTTC	CASSGDRVGGYNEQFF
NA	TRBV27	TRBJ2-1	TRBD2	TGTGCCAGCAGGGTCGGAGGGAGGGCCCCGTACAATGAGCAGTTCTTC	CASRVGGRAPYNEQFF
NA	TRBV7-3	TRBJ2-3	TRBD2	TGTGCCAGCAGTCCAGGCCCGGGACTAGCGAAGCAGTATTTT	CASSPGPGLAKQYF
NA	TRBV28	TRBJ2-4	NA	TGTGCCAGCAGCACAACAGGGAGTCTAGCCAAAAACATTCAGTACTTC	CASSTTGSLAKNIQYF
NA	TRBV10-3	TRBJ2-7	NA	TGTGCCATCAGTGAAGCCCTAGGAAAGTATGTCGAGCAGTACTTC	CAISEALGKYVEQYF
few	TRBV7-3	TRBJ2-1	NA	TGTGCCAGCAGCGGAAAGACAGGCCTAAGCTCCTACAATGAGCAGTTCTTC	CASSGKTGLSSYNEQFF
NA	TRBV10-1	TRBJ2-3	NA	TGCGCCAGCAGTGAGACATCAGATACGCAGTATTTT	CASSETSDTQYF
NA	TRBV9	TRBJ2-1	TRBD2	TGTGCCAGCAGCGGTAATCAGCTAGCGGGAGACTACAATGAGCAGTTCTTC	CASSGNQLAGDYNEQFF
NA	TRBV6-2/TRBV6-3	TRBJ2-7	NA	TGTGCCAGCAGATCCCTCCGGGACACGCACTCCTACGAGCAGTACTTC	CASRSLRDTHSYEQYF
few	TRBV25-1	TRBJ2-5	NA	TGTGCCAGCAGTGAAGGAGGGGGGGGGAAAAAAGAGACCCAGTACTTC	CASSEGGGGKKETQYF
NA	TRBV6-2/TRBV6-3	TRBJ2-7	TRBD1	TGTGCCAGCCCTACGGGACAGGGGATCCACGAGCAGTACTTC	CASPTGQGIHEQYF
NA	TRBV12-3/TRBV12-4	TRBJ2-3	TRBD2	TGTGCCAGCAGTTGGGGCCCTGGAGGGAGGGCCACAGATACGCAGTATTTT	CASSWGPGGRATDTQYF
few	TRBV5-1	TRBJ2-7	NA	TGCGCCAGCAGCTCGGCCATGGGGAGAGGGTACGAGCAGTACTTC	CASSSAMGRGYEQYF
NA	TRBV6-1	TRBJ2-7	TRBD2	TGTGCCAGCAGTGATATTTGGGAGGGCCTCTACGAGCAGTACTTC	CASSDIWEGLYEQYF
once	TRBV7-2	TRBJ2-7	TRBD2	TGTGCCAGCAGCTGGAGAGCGGGGAACTACGAGCAGTACTTC	CASSWRAGNYEQYF
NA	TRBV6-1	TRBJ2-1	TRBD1	TGTGCCAGCAGTGAAGTGGGACAGAGCTCCTACAATGAGCAGTTCTTC	CASSEVGQSSYNEQFF
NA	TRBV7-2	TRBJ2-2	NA	TGTGCCAGCAGCTTAAGGCCCCCTGACGGGATTGTGACCGGGGAGCTGTTTTTT	CASSLRPPDGIVTGELFF
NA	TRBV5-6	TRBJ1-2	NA	TGTGCCAGCAGCCCTCGTTGGGGGAGATACTATGGCTACACCTTC	CASSPRWGRYYGYTF
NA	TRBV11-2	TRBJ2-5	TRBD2	TGTGCCAGCAGCCCCGGGACTAGCGGGTTGGAGACCCAGTACTTC	CASSPGTSGLETQYF
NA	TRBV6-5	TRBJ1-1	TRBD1	TGTGCCAGCAGTGAAACGGGACAGATGAACACTGAAGCTTTCTTT	CASSETGQMNTEAFF
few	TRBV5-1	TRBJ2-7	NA	TGCGCCAGCAGCCCCCTGGGGAGCTCCTACGAGCAGTACTTC	CASSPLGSSYEQYF
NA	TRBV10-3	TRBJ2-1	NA	TGTGCCATCAGTGATAGGGGTTTCTACAATGAGCAGTTCTTC	CAISDRGFYNEQFF
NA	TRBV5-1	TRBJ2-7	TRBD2	TGCGCCAGCAGCTTGGATGGGGAGGGGGAGCAGTACTTC	CASSLDGEGEQYF
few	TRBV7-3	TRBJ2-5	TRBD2	TGTGCCAGCAGCAACTCTAGCGGGAGATCACTTCGAGAGACCCAGTACTTC	CASSNSSGRSLRETQYF
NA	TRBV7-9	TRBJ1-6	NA	TGTGCCAGCAGCTTAGAGGGGGGGAGTTCACCCCTCCACTTT	CASSLEGGSSPLHF
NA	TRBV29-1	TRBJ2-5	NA	TGCAGCGCTAGTGACAGTGTGAGAGGGACCCAGTACTTC	CSASDSVRGTQYF
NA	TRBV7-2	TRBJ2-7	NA	TGTGCCAGCAGCTTGTCGCGGGACAAGTACGAGCAGTACTTC	CASSLSRDKYEQYF
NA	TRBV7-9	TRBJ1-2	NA	TGTGCCAGCAGCTTAGATTCATGGAATGGCTACACCTTC	CASSLDSWNGYTF
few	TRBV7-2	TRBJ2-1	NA	TGTGCCAGCAGCCCCTGGGCTAGCAGGGATGAGCAGTTCTTC	CASSPWASRDEQFF
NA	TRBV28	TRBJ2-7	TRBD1	TGTGCCAGCAGCCCAGGCTGGACAGGGGTTCACGAGCAGTACTTC	CASSPGWTGVHEQYF
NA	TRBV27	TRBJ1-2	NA	TGTGCCAGCAGTTCAGGGACATCTGGCTACACCTTC	CASSSGTSGYTF
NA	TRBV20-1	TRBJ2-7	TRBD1	TGCAGTGCTACCGGACAGGGTCGGCTCTACGAGCAGTACTTC	CSATGQGRLYEQYF
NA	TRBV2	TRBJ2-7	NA	TGTGCCAGCAGTGAAATACGGACTAACTCCTACGAGCAGTACTTC	CASSEIRTNSYEQYF
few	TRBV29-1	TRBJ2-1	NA	TGCAGCGTGGCCGAGGCAGGGGCCTCCTACAATGAGCAGTTCTTC	CSVAEAGASYNEQFF
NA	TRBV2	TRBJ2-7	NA	TGTGCCAGCAGTGGGGATCCCGACTACTACGAGCAGTACTTC	CASSGDPDYYEQYF
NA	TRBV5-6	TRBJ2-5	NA	TGTGCCAGCAGCTTGGCCTTCACAGCGATGCACCAAGAGACCCAGTACTTC	CASSLAFTAMHQETQYF
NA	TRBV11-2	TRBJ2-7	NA	TGTGCCAGCAGCTTACGGAGTGCGGAGCCCTACGAGCAGTACTTC	CASSLRSAEPYEQYF
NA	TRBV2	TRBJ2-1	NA	TGTGCCAGCAGTCGACAGTCCGATGAGCAGTTCTTC	CASSRQSDEQFF
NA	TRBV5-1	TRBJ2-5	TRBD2	TGCGCCAGCAGCTATAGCGGGGGGAAGGAGACCCAGTACTTC	CASSYSGGKETQYF
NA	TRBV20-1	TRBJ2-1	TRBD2	TGCAGTGCTTCACTAGCGGGAGACTACAATGAGCAGTTCTTC	CSASLAGDYNEQFF
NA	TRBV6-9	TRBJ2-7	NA	TGTGCCAGCAGGGTACAGACCGGGCCGAGCTCCTACGAGCAGTACTTC	CASRVQTGPSSYEQYF
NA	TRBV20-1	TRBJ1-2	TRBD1	TGCAGTGCCCCAGGACAGGGAGCTGGCTACACCTTC	CSAPGQGAGYTF
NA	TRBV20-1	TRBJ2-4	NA	TGCAGTGCCGGGCCGGGGGCCCTGTCTGATCGAAGCATTCAGTACTTC	CSAGPGALSDRSIQYF
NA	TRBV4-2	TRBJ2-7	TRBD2	TGTGCCAGCAGGGAGCTAGCGGATTCCTACGAGCAGTACTTC	CASRELADSYEQYF
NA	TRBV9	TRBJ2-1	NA	TGTGCCAGCAGCGGAAGTCCCCTTTACAATGAGCAGTTCTTC	CASSGSPLYNEQFF
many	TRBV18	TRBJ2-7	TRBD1	TGTGCCAGCTCACCCGGGACAGGGGTCTCCTACGAGCAGTACTTC	CASSPGTGVSYEQYF
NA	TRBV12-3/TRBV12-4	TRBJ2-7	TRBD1	TGTGCCAGCAGTGGGACAGCTACCTACGAGCAGTACTTC	CASSGTATYEQYF
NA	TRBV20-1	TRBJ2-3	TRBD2	TGCAGTGCTAGAGGCGCGGGACTAACGGGAGATACGCAGTATTTT	CSARGAGLTGDTQYF